These 31 T cell receptor beta chains originate from one sample sequenced in a study of cytomegalovirus exposure and HLA in healthy donors. Researchers ran the PCR with 60 Vbeta and 13 Jbeta primers. Some clones are missing from TCRdb's copy, which holds only in-frame ones; the method was immunoSEQ multiplex PCR. The data show 200,000 to 250,000 clones, 76% seen once. Sequencing was carried out using PBMCs. The receptors stem from a man aged 18 to 30 in good health and CMV-seronegative.

The CDR3 nucleotides read TGCAGCGGGATCCAACTAGGTATCCACAATGAGCAGTTCTTC. This codes for CSGIQLGIHNEQFF. The chain recombines TRBV29-1 with TRBJ2-1; weak D call: TRBD2 (5 bases). The CDR3 spans 14 residues. V lost 7 bases and J 5 bases, leaving 18 bases between the germline ends. CDR1 and CDR2 (germline): SQVTM, ANQGSEA.

This clone was picked up one time. The V and J genes are TRBV14 and TRBJ1-4; no clear D gene. Germline-derived CDR1 and CDR2 are SGHDN and FVKESK. The CDR3 loop spans 15 amino acids. Trimming removed 2 bases at V and 8 bases at J, with 15 bases between. The CDR3 nucleotides are TGTGCCAGCAGCCAATTTTCACCGCTGGAGGAAAAACTGTTTTTT. It encodes CASSQFSPLEEKLFF.

The gene calls are TRBV27 and TRBJ2-2; tentative D call: TRBD1 (6 bases). This CDR3 contains 15 residues. Germline loops: CDR1 MNHEY, CDR2 SMNVEV (reference sequence). V gave up 5 bases and J gave up 4 bases, with 14 bases separating them. The CDR3 sequence: CASSLPEGGTGELFF. In nucleotides, the CDR3 is TGTGCCAGCAGTCTACCAGAAGGGGGCACCGGGGAGCTGTTTTTT.

This clone has just one count. The chain recombines TRBV7-3 with TRBJ1-6; TRBD1 matches at 7 bases. Per germline, CDR1 SGHTA and CDR2 FQGTGA. Germline trimming cut 2 bases from V and 13 bases from J; bases unmatched to any gene: 5. The CDR3 sequence is 13 residues long. CDR3 sequence reads: CASSLDRASPLHF. CDR3 sequence (DNA): TGTGCCAGCAGCTTAGACAGGGCGTCCCCCCTCCACTTT.

The chain recombines TRBV28 with TRBJ1-1, with TRBD1 matching 8 bases. From germline, CDR1 is MDHEN and CDR2 SYDVKM. The CDR3 totals 16 residues. J lost 4 bases, V lost 1 base, and 8 bases had no gene match. CDR3 in DNA: TGTGCCAGCAGTTTATATGGTATTACAGGGGGCACTGAAGCTTTCTTT. This sequence encodes CASSLYGITGGTEAFF.

This clone was observed once. This chain connects TRBV5-1 to TRBJ2-7, with TRBD1 as a possible D gene (5 bases). Trimming removed 0 bases from V and 4 bases from J, with 14 bases in between. This CDR3 has 15 residues. Germline V gene lookup returns CDR1 SGHRS and CDR2 YFSETQ. Written as DNA, the CDR3 is TGCGCCAGCAGCTTGGAACCAGGGCGGTGGTACGAGCAGTACTTC. Encoded protein: CASSLEPGRWYEQYF.

CDR3 sequence (DNA): TGTGCCAGCAGTGAATCTGTTACTAGCGATTCCTACGAGCAGTACTTC. Translation: CASSESVTSDSYEQYF. This chain connects TRBV25-1 to TRBJ2-5; 7 bases match TRBD2. The closer fit of TRBJ2-7 to the DNA end suggests the J call may be wrong. The CDR3 contains 16 residues. The germline V gene encodes CDR1 MGHDK and CDR2 SYGVNS.

CDR3 in amino acids: CASSPAGGRNEQFF. DNA of the CDR3: TGCGCCAGCAGCCCCGCCGGAGGGAGAAATGAGCAGTTCTTC. V gene TRBV10-1 combines with J gene TRBJ2-1; D is perhaps TRBD2 (6 bases). CDR3 size: 14 residues. Looked up from germline, CDR1 is WNHNN and CDR2 is SYGVQD (reference sequence). V was trimmed by 6 bases and J by 7 bases, leaving 16 bases between them.

The chain couples TRBV5-1 to TRBJ2-7, with TRBD2 identical over 11 bases. CDR1 is SGHRS, CDR2 YFSETQ, per germline. The CDR3 has 19 residues. V lost 3 bases, J lost 2 bases, and 16 bases stayed unmatched. The CDR3: CASSWKTSGNLRGAYEQYF. The CDR3 nucleotides read TGCGCCAGCAGCTGGAAGACTAGCGGGAACCTTAGGGGCGCCTACGAGCAGTACTTC.

The chain uses TRBV2 and TRBJ2-1; 8 nucleotides line up with TRBD2. J gave up 10 bases and V 6 bases, and 20 bases lay outside the gene matches. The germline V gene has CDR1 SNHLY and CDR2 FYNNEI. There are 17 residues in the CDR3. The CDR3 nucleotides read TGTGCCAGCAGCATCCCCGGAGGCGGGAGGACGGGCAGAGAGCAGTTCTTC. Protein product: CASSIPGGGRTGREQFF.

The chain combines TRBV5-1 with TRBJ2-5; maybe TRBD1 (7 bases). The J call may be mistaken, given a closer DNA end match to TRBJ2-7. Germline CDR1 is SGHRS and CDR2 is YFSETQ. CDR3 size: 15 residues. CDR3 sequence reads: CASSLLSGGFGEQYF. CDR3 nucleotide sequence: TGCGCCAGCAGCTTGTTGTCAGGGGGGTTCGGCGAGCAGTACTTC.

V usage is TRBV6-5 and J usage is TRBJ2-5; no reliable D call. CDR3 length equals 14 residues. Germline-derived CDR1 and CDR2 are MNHEY and SVGAGI. With 2 bases removed from V and 4 bases from J, the gap between germline ends came to 11 bases. The CDR3, as DNA: TGTGCCAGCAGTTACAGTTATGCCAGAGAGACCCAGTACTTC. Its protein is CASSYSYARETQYF.

This chain connects TRBV2 to TRBJ1-1, with D possibly being TRBD1 (6 bases). Germline assignment: CDR1 SNHLY and CDR2 FYNNEI. The CDR3 totals 13 residues. V lost 2 bases, J lost 9 bases, and 13 bases lay in between. The CDR3 region has the DNA TGTGCCAGCAGTGAACAGGGGCAGGGGAAAGCTTTCTTT. This codes for CASSEQGQGKAFF.

Here the CDR3 DNA reads TGCGCCAGCAGCTTGGAGTCGCCTAGCGGGAGGGCCCATCATATCGAGCAGTACTTC. Its protein product is CASSLESPSGRAHHIEQYF. The gene calls are TRBV5-1 and TRBJ2-5, with TRBD2 identical over 12 bases. The DNA end is more similar to TRBJ2-7, so the J call may be wrong. Germline V gene lookup returns CDR1 SGHRS and CDR2 YFSETQ. This CDR3 contains 19 residues.

The rearrangement joins TRBV28 to TRBJ2-7; a weak D match, TRBD1 (6 bases). V lost 6 bases and J lost 3, with 21 bases in between. Germline V CDR1 and CDR2: MDHEN, SYDVKM. This CDR3 is built from 16 residues. CDR3 DNA sequence: TGTGCCAGCAGCTCATCAACAGGGCATAGTTTCTACGAGCAGTACTTC. Amino acid sequence: CASSSSTGHSFYEQYF.

The rearrangement uses TRBV5-6 and TRBJ2-5; weak D call: TRBD2 (5 bases). The V end lost 3 bases, the J end lost 1 base, and 13 bases lay between the germline ends. Germline V gene sequence: CDR1 SGHDT, CDR2 YYEEEE. The CDR3 consists of 15 residues. The CDR3 loop reads CASSSYQRRQETQYF. CDR3 DNA sequence: TGTGCCAGCAGCTCTTACCAGCGGCGCCAAGAGACCCAGTACTTC.

Here the CDR3 DNA reads TGTGCCATCCCAGGACGGGGGTCCTACGAGCAGTACTTC. Protein sequence: CAIPGRGSYEQYF. V is TRBV6-1 and J is TRBJ2-7; perhaps TRBD2 as D (6 bases). Germline V gene sequence: CDR1 MNHNS, CDR2 SASEGT. V lost 10 bases, J lost 1 base, and 14 bases lay in between. The CDR3 spans 13 residues.

The rearrangement uses TRBV30 and TRBJ1-1; D may be TRBD1 (6 bases). The germline gives CDR1 GTSNPN, CDR2 SVGIG (reference sequence). CDR3 length: 13 residues. Between the trimmed V and J ends, which lost 2 bases and 6 bases, there was a span of 13 bases. The CDR3 protein is CAWSYRDGAEAFF. DNA of the CDR3: TGTGCCTGGAGTTACAGGGACGGGGCTGAAGCTTTCTTT.

J is TRBJ2-7 and V is TRBV7-9; the match to TRBD2 covers 11 bases. With V trimmed by 6 bases and J by 4 bases, 14 bases remained unmatched. CDR3 length: 17 residues. From germline, CDR1 is SEHNR and CDR2 FQNEAQ (reference sequence). For the CDR3, the DNA is TGTGCCAGCAGTGATGGGGGGGGGACTAGCGGCCTTTACGAGCAGTACTTC. Amino acid sequence: CASSDGGGTSGLYEQYF.

V gene TRBV9 combines with J gene TRBJ2-7; TRBD2 matches at 7 bases. With 3 bases clipped from V and 3 bases from J, the junction kept 9 bases outside the gene matches. Germline lookup yields CDR1 SGDLS and CDR2 YYNGEE. This CDR3 is 15 amino acids long. The CDR3: CASSAGGYSYYEQYF. The CDR3 nucleotides are TGTGCCAGCAGCGCCGGGGGGTACTCCTACTACGAGCAGTACTTC. The entire variable domain, with the rest obtained from reference TRBV9 and TRBJ2-7, is as follows: DSGVTQTPKHLITATGQRVTLRCSPRSGDLSVYWYQQSLDQGLQFLIQYYNGEERAKGNILERFSAQQFPDLHSELNLSSLELGDSALYFCASSAGGYSYYEQYFGPGTRLTVT.

The chain joins TRBV4-1 to TRBJ2-5; weak D call: TRBD2 (6 bases). The CDR3 is made up of 14 amino acids. The germline gives CDR1 MGHRA, CDR2 YSYEKL. Deletions cut 5 bases from V and 5 bases from J, with 15 bases between. In DNA, the CDR3 is TGCGCCAGCAGCAAAAGGGACTCGCAGGAGACCCAGTACTTC. Translating gives CASSKRDSQETQYF.

The chain uses TRBV2 and TRBJ2-2, with 7 bases aligning to TRBD2. The CDR3 loop spans 13 amino acids. V trimming: 9 bases; J trimming: 4 bases; junction bases outside the gene matches: 5. Per germline, CDR1 SNHLY and CDR2 FYNNEI. The CDR3 DNA is TGTGCCAGTCGGACTAGTTCCACCGGGGAGCTGTTTTTT. This sequence encodes CASRTSSTGELFF.

This chain uses TRBV6-5 with TRBJ1-1, with a weak D call TRBD1 (5 bases). V lost 7 bases and J lost 1, with 16 bases in between. There are 15 residues in the CDR3. Germline loops: CDR1 MNHEY, CDR2 SVGAGI. Here the CDR3 reads CASKGGAVWNTEAFF. Written as DNA, the CDR3 is TGTGCCAGCAAGGGAGGGGCAGTCTGGAACACTGAAGCTTTCTTT.

The rearrangement links TRBV28 to TRBJ1-5, with TRBD1 as a possible D gene (5 bases). Per the germline V gene, CDR1 is MDHEN and CDR2 is SYDVKM. Deletions cut 10 bases from V and 3 bases from J, with 16 bases between. The length of the CDR3 is 14 residues. CDR3 nucleotide sequence: TGTGCCACCCTGGGGGGACGGTCCAATCAGCCCCAGCATTTT. Translating it yields CATLGGRSNQPQHF.

In its sample, this clone was seen a few times. V gene TRBV11-3 combines with J gene TRBJ1-4; D is unresolved. Germline loops: CDR1 SGHNT, CDR2 YENEEA. V was pared by 0 bases and J by 7 bases, with 15 bases between. The CDR3 spans 16 residues. CDR3 in amino acids: CASSLDGEGSTEKLFF. DNA for the CDR3: TGTGCCAGCAGCTTAGATGGGGAGGGTTCGACTGAAAAACTGTTTTTT.

V and J are TRBV30 and TRBJ1-2; the match to TRBD1 covers 8 bases. The CDR3 is 17 amino acids. Germline loops: CDR1 GTSNPN, CDR2 SVGIG (reference sequence). J lost 8 bases, V lost 2 bases, and 19 bases had no gene match. CDR3 nucleotide sequence: TGTGCCTGGAGTTCTCCATCGGCCAGGGGGCTAGGGGGAGGCTACACCTTC. It encodes CAWSSPSARGLGGGYTF.

The chain uses TRBV10-3 and TRBJ2-5, with a weak D call TRBD2 (5 bases). The DNA end is a closer match to TRBJ2-7, so the J assignment may be wrong. Per the germline V gene, CDR1 is ENHRY and CDR2 is SYGVKD. The CDR3 has 13 amino acids. Here the CDR3 DNA reads TGTGCCACCGCGCCTACTAGTACCTACGAGCAGTACTTC. Amino acid sequence: CATAPTSTYEQYF.

This chain uses TRBV28 with TRBJ1-1, with D perhaps TRBD1 (6 bases). Germline V gene data show CDR1 as MDHEN and CDR2 as SYDVKM. The germline V and J ends were trimmed by 3 bases and 4 bases, with 15 bases remaining between them. The CDR3 totals 15 residues. The CDR3: CASSFLSGEGTEAFF. DNA for the CDR3: TGTGCCAGCAGTTTTCTCTCAGGGGAAGGCACTGAAGCTTTCTTT.

This chain connects TRBV5-5 to TRBJ1-2; D remains ambiguous. There are 13 residues in the CDR3. Germline CDR1 reads SGHKS; CDR2 reads YYEKEE (reference sequence). V was pared by 2 bases and J by 2 bases, with 7 bases between. The CDR3 nucleotides read TGTGCCAGCAGCTTTCGGGAGAACTATGGCTACACCTTC. It is translated as CASSFRENYGYTF.

The rearrangement links TRBV5-1 to TRBJ2-1; the match to TRBD2 covers 9 bases. From germline, CDR1 is SGHRS and CDR2 YFSETQ. This CDR3 spans 16 amino acids. Trimming took 3 bases from V and 7 from J; bases not matched to a gene: 11. CDR3 region: CASSSEPGLASNEQFF. The CDR3 bases are TGCGCCAGCAGCTCTGAACCGGGACTAGCTTCTAATGAGCAGTTCTTC.

The gene calls are TRBV7-3 and TRBJ2-7, with 10 positions matching TRBD2. Trimming cost V 0 bases and J 2 bases; bases outside gene matches: 1. The germline V gene encodes CDR1 SGHTA and CDR2 FQGTGA. The CDR3 sequence is 15 residues long. CDR3 residues: CASSLTAGGAYEQYF. CDR3 in DNA: TGTGCCAGCAGCTTAACAGCGGGAGGGGCCTACGAGCAGTACTTC.